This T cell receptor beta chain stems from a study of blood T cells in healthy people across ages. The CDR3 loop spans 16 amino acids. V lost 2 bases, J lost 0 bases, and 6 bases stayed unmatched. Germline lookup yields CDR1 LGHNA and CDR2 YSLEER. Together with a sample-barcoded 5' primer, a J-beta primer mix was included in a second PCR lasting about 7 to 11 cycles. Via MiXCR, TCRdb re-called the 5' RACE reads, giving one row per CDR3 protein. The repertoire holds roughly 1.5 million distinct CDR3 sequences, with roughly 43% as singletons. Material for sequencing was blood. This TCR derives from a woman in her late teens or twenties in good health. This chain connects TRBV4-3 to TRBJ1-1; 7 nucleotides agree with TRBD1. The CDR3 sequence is CASSQKTGPLNTEAFF. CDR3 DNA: TGCGCCAGCAGCCAAAAGACAGGGCCGCTGAACACTGAAGCTTTCTTT.